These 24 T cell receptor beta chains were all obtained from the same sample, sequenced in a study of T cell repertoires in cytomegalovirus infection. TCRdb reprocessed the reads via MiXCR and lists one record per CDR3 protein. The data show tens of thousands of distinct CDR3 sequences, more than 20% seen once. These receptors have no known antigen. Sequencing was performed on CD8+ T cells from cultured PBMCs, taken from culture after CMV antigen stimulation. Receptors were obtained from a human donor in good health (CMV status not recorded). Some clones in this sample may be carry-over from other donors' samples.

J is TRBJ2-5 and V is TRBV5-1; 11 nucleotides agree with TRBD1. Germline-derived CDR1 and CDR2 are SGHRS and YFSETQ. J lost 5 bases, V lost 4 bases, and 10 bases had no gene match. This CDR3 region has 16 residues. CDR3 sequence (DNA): TGCGCCAGCAGCGCGGACAGGGGGCTGTCACACGAGACCCAGTACTTC. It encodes CASSADRGLSHETQYF.

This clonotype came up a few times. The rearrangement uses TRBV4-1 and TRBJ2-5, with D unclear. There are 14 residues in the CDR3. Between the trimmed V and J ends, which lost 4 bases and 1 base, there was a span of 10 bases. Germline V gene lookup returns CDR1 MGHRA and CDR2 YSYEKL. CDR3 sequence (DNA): TGCGCCAGCAGCCCAGAGGCTATCCAAGAGACCCAGTACTTC. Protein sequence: CASSPEAIQETQYF.

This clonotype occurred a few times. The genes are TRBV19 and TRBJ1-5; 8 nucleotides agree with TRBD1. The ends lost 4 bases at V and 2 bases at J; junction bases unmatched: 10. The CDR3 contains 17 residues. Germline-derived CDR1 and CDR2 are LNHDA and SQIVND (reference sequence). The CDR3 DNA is TGTGCCAGTAGTACCGGACAGGGAATGGTGGGCAATCAGCCCCAGCATTTT. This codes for CASSTGQGMVGNQPQHF. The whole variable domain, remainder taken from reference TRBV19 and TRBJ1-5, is DGGITQSPKYLFRKEGQNVTLSCEQNLNHDAMYWYRQDPGQGLRLIYYSQIVNDFQKGDIAEGYSVSREKKESFPLTVTSAQKNPTAFYLCASSTGQGMVGNQPQHFGDGTRLSIL.

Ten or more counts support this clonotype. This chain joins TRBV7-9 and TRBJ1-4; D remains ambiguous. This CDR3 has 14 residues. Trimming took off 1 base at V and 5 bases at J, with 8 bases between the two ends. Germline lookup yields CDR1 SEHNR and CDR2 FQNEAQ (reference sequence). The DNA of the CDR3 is TGTGCCAGCAGCTTAGGACGGCTCAATGAAAAACTGTTTTTT. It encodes CASSLGRLNEKLFF.

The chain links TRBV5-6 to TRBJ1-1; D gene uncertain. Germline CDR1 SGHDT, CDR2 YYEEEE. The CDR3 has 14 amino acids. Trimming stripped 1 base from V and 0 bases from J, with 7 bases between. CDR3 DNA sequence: TGTGCCAGCAGCTTGATTGACCTGAACACTGAAGCTTTCTTT. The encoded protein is CASSLIDLNTEAFF.

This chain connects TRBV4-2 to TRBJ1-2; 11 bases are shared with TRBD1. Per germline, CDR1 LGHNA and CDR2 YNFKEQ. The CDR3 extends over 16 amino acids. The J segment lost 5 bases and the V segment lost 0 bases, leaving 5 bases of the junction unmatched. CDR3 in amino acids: CASSQEGQGAGYGYTF. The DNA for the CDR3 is TGTGCCAGCAGCCAAGAAGGACAGGGGGCGGGGTATGGCTACACCTTC.

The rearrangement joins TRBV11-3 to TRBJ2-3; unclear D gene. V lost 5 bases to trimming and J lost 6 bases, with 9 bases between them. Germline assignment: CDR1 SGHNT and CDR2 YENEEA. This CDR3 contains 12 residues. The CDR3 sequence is CASSAMGDTQYF. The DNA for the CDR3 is TGTGCCAGCAGCGCGATGGGGGATACGCAGTATTTT. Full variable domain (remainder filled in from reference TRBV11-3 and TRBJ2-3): EAGVVQSPRYKIIEKKQPVAFWCNPISGHNTLYWYLQNLGQGPELLIRYENEEAVDDSQLPKDRFSAERLKGVDSTLKIQPAELGDSAVYLCASSAMGDTQYFGPGTRLTVL.

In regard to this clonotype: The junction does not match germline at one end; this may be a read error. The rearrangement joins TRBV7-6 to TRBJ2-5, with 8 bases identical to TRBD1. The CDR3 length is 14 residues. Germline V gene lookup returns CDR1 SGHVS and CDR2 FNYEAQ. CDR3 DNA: TGTGCCAACAGCCCCCGGACAGGGTACGAGACCCAGTACTTC. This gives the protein CANSPRTGYETQYF.

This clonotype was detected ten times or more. CDR3 loop: CASSPGTGLSHGYTF. In DNA form, the CDR3 reads TGTGCCAGCAGTCCAGGGACAGGCCTTTCTCATGGCTACACCTTC. The gene calls are TRBV12-3 or TRBV12-4 and TRBJ1-2; 8 nucleotides align to TRBD1. This CDR3 region has 15 residues. V lost 5 bases to trimming and J lost 6 bases; unmatched junction nucleotides: 11.

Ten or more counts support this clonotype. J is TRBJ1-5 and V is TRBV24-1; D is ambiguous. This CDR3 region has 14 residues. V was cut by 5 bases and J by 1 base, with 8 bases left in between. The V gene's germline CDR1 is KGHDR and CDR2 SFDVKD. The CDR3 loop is CATSAKGSNQPQHF. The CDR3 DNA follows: TGTGCCACCAGTGCGAAGGGAAGCAATCAGCCCCAGCATTTT.

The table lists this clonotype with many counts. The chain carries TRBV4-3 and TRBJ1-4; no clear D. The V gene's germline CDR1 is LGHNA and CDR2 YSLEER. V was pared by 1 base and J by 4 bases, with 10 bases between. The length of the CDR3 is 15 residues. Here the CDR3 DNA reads TGCGCCAGCAGCCAAGCTACAGCCTATAATGAAAAACTGTTTTTT. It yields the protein CASSQATAYNEKLFF.

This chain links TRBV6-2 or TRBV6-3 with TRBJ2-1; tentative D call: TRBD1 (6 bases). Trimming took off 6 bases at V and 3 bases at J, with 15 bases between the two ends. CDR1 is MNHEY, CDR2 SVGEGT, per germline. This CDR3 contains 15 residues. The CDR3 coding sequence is TGTGCCAGCAGAACTTCCCGAGGGGGCTACAATGAGCAGTTCTTC. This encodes CASRTSRGGYNEQFF.

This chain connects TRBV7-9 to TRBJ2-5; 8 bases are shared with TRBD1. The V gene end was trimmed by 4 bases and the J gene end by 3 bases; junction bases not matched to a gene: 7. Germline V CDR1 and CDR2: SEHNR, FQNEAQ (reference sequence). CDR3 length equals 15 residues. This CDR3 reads CASSSGRTGKETQYF. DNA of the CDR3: TGTGCCAGCAGCTCAGGAAGGACAGGGAAAGAGACCCAGTACTTC.

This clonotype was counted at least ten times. This CDR3 is CASSLDQGAEAFF. CDR3 coding DNA: TGTGCCAGCAGCTTAGACCAGGGAGCTGAAGCTTTCTTT. V gene TRBV11-2 combines with J gene TRBJ1-1; perhaps TRBD1 as D (5 bases). This CDR3 contains 13 residues. V was clipped by 0 bases and J by 6 bases, with 8 bases between them. Germline loops: CDR1 SGHAT, CDR2 FQNNGV.

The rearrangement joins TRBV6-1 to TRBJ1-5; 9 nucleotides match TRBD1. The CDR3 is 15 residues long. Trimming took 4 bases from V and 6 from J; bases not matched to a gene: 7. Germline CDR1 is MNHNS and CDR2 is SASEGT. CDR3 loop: CASSATGGGGQPQHF. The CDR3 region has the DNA TGTGCCAGCAGTGCGACAGGGGGAGGGGGTCAGCCCCAGCATTTT.

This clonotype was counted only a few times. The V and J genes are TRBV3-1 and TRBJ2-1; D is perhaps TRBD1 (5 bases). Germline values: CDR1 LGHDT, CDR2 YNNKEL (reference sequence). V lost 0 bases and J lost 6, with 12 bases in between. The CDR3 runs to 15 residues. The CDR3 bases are TGTGCCAGCAGCCAAGACGCGGTGGGGCGCAATGAGCAGTTCTTC. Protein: CASSQDAVGRNEQFF.

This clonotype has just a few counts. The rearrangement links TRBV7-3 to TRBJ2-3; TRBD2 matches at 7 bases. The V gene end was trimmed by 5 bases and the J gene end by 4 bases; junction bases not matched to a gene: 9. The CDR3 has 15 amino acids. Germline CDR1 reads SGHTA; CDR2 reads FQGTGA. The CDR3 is CASSPGEGRADTQYF. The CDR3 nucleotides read TGTGCCAGCAGCCCGGGGGAGGGGAGGGCAGATACGCAGTATTTT. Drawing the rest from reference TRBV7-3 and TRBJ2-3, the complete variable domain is GAGVSQTPSNKVTEKGKYVELRCDPISGHTALYWYRQSLGQGPEFLIYFQGTGAADDSGLPNDRFFAVRPEGSVSTLKIQRTERGDSAVYLCASSPGEGRADTQYFGPGTRLTVL.

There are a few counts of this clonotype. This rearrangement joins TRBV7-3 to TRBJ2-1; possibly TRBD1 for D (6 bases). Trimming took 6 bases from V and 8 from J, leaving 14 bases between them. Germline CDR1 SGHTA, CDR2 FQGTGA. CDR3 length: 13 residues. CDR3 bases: TGTGCCAGCAGTCAAGGGACAAGCCATGAGCAGTTCTTC. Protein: CASSQGTSHEQFF.

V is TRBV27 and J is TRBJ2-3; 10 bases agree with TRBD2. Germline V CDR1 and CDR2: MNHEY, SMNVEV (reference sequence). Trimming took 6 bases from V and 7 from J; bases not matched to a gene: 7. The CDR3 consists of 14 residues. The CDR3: CASRSSGSGNTQYF. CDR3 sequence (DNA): TGTGCCAGCAGATCTAGCGGGAGCGGAAATACGCAGTATTTT.

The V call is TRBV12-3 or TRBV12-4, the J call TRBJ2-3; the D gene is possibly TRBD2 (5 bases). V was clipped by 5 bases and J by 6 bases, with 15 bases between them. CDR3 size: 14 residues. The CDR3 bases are TGTGCCAGCAGTCAGAGCGGACCCAGGGATACGCAGTATTTT. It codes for CASSQSGPRDTQYF.

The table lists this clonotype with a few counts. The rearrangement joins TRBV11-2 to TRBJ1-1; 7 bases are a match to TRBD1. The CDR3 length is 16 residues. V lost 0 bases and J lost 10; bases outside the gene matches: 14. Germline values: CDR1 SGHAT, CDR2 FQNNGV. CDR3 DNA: TGTGCCAGCAGCTTAGATCCAGGGGGGCTTAATCTGGTAGCTTTCTTT. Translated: CASSLDPGGLNLVAFF. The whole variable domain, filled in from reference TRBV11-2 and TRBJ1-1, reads EAGVAQSPRYKIIEKRQSVAFWCNPISGHATLYWYQQILGQGPKLLIQFQNNGVVDDSQLPKDRFSAERLKGVDSTLKIQPAKLEDSAVYLCASSLDPGGLNLVAFFGQGTRLTVV.

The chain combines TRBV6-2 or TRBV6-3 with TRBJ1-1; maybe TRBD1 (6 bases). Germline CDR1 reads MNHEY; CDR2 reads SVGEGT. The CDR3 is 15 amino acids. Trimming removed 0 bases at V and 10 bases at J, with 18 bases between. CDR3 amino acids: CASSYSGGGPVGAFF. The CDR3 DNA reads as TGTGCCAGCAGTTACTCAGGGGGGGGGCCGGTTGGAGCTTTCTTT.

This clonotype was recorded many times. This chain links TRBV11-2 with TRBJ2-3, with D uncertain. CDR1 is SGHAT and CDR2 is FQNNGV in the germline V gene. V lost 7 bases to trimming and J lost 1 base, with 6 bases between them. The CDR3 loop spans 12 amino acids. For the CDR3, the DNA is TGTGCCAGCAACACGGGCACAGATACGCAGTATTTT. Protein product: CASNTGTDTQYF.

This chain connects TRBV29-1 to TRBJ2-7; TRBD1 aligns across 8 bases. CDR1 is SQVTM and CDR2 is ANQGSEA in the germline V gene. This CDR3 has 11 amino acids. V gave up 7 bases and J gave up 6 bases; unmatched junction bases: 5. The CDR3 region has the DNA TGCAGCGCCCGGCAGGGGGCCGAGCAGTACTTC. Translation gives CSARQGAEQYF.